One and the same sample provided the 24 T cell receptor beta chains below, sequenced in a study of read filtering for tumor transcriptome and immune sequencing. From roughly 0.4 ug of RNA, a library with molecular barcoded alpha/delta and beta/gamma adaptors was made. TCRdb re-called the reads with MiXCR, one entry per CDR3 protein. The table lists around 130,000 distinct CDR3 sequences, about 12% of them singletons. The source material was a population of CD138-negative cells sorted from bone marrow. These receptor sequences come from a donor at least 40 years old with multiple myeloma.

This clonotype was recorded many times. The chain joins TRBV14 to TRBJ2-1, with D possibly TRBD1 on 6 matching bases. CDR3 length: 14 amino acids. Trimming stripped 0 bases from V and 9 bases from J, with 12 bases between. The germline V gene has CDR1 SGHDN and CDR2 FVKESK. The CDR3 sequence is CASSQEQGTSEQFF. The CDR3 region has the DNA TGTGCCAGCAGCCAAGAGCAGGGGACGAGTGAGCAGTTCTTC.

CDR3 DNA: TGTGCCATCAGTGAGCGCAAGAGCTCTGGAAACACCATATATTTT. This encodes CAISERKSSGNTIYF. The chain has TRBV10-3 and TRBJ1-3; the D is unclear. Germline loops: CDR1 ENHRY, CDR2 SYGVKD. Trimming removed 2 bases at V and 0 bases at J, with 8 bases between. This CDR3 region has 15 residues.

This clonotype was counted between two and nine times. The rearrangement uses TRBV5-1 and TRBJ1-1; D remains unclear. Germline CDR1 and CDR2: SGHRS and YFSETQ. Trimming took off 4 bases at V and 6 bases at J, with 10 bases between the two ends. This CDR3 comprises 12 residues. CDR3 sequence reads: CASSLGAAEAFF. As DNA, the CDR3 is TGCGCCAGCAGCCTTGGAGCCGCTGAAGCTTTCTTT.

This clonotype is a singleton in its sample. A clone one base away is much larger, so this may be a read error. The chain combines TRBV4-3 with TRBJ2-2; TRBD1 aligns across 8 bases. The V gene end was trimmed by 8 bases and the J gene end by 1 base; junction bases not matched to a gene: 9. This CDR3 has 16 residues. In germline, CDR1 is LGHNA, CDR2 YSLEER. As DNA, the CDR3 is TGCGCCAGCGGCCCATACGGGACAGGGAACACCGGGGAGCTGTTTTTT. Translation gives CASGPYGTGNTGELFF.

This clonotype was seen many times. The chain recombines TRBV24-1 with TRBJ2-1; TRBD1 is a possible D gene (6 bases). CDR1 and CDR2 (germline): KGHDR, SFDVKD. This CDR3 spans 18 amino acids. The ends were cut back, 2 bases at V and 2 bases at J, with 18 bases in the middle. The CDR3 sequence: CATSDSLNTRGTYNEQFF. The CDR3 nucleotides are TGTGCCACCAGTGATTCTCTTAATACCAGGGGAACCTACAATGAGCAGTTCTTC.

J is TRBJ2-5 and V is TRBV4-1, with 10 bases aligning to TRBD1. CDR3 length: 17 amino acids. From germline, CDR1 is MGHRA and CDR2 YSYEKL. With 0 bases clipped from V and 7 bases from J, the junction kept 11 bases outside the gene matches. The CDR3 nucleotides are TGCGCCAGCAGCCAAGACCCGGGGACAGGGGTCGGGGGGACCCAGTACTTC. Protein sequence: CASSQDPGTGVGGTQYF.

This clonotype was recorded many times. The chain couples TRBV29-1 to TRBJ2-1; 11 positions match TRBD2. V was pared by 6 bases and J by 10 bases, with 14 bases of the junction left unmatched. Germline V CDR1 and CDR2: SQVTM, ANQGSEA. The CDR3 loop spans 15 amino acids. CDR3 nucleotides: TGCAGCGTCCAAGGGGTTAGCGGGAGGGCCAACGAGCAGTTCTTC. It is translated as CSVQGVSGRANEQFF.

This clonotype was recorded many times. This chain uses TRBV20-1 with TRBJ2-1, with TRBD2 matching over 8 bases. CDR1 and CDR2 (germline): DFQATT, SNEGSKA (reference sequence). Germline trimming cut 3 bases from V and 6 bases from J; bases unmatched to any gene: 4. This CDR3 comprises 13 residues. The DNA of the CDR3 is TGCAGTGCTAGCGGGAGGGCCGGCAATGAGCAGTTCTTC. This translates into CSASGRAGNEQFF.

Regarding this clonotype: A far larger clone is just one base off, so this is likely a read error. The chain employs TRBV6-5 and TRBJ2-1, with TRBD1 matching 11 bases. Germline values: CDR1 MNHEY, CDR2 SVGAGI. The CDR3 consists of 16 residues. In DNA, the CDR3 is TGTGCCAGCAGCCCAACCGGGACAGGGGGTGACAATGAGCAGTTATTC. Translating it yields CASSPTGTGGDNEQLF.

This clonotype has a count of ten or more. The V and J genes are TRBV5-4 and TRBJ2-1, with D unclear. The CDR3 runs to 15 residues. V was clipped by 4 bases and J by 0 bases, with 11 bases between them. Germline V gene lookup returns CDR1 SGHNT and CDR2 YYREEE (reference sequence). CDR3 DNA: TGTGCCAGCAGCGTTCTGAGGAGCTCCTACAATGAGCAGTTCTTC. It yields the protein CASSVLRSSYNEQFF.

This clonotype was counted at least ten times. The gene calls are TRBV15 and TRBJ2-3, with 8 bases that match TRBD2. Germline-derived CDR1 and CDR2 are LNHNV and YYDKDF (reference sequence). The junction had 11 bases not matched to a gene; V was cut back by 3 bases and J by 3 bases. The CDR3 covers 17 residues. The CDR3 region has the DNA TGTGCCACCAGCAGTCTCGATAGCGGGACTACAACAGATACGCAGTATTTT. The encoded protein is CATSSLDSGTTTDTQYF.

At least ten counts were recorded for this clonotype. The V call is TRBV6-6, the J call TRBJ1-4, with TRBD1 matching over 12 bases. The CDR3 runs 15 residues. After removal of 2 bases from V and 7 bases from J, the junction contained 2 bases not matched to a gene. Germline CDR1 reads MNHNY; CDR2 reads SVGAGI (reference sequence). The CDR3 sequence: CASSYGTGGGEKLFF. CDR3 nucleotides: TGTGCCAGCAGTTACGGGACAGGGGGCGGTGAAAAACTGTTTTTT.

This clonotype occurred many times. The chain joins TRBV30 to TRBJ2-3; D gene uncertain. This CDR3 region has 17 residues. CDR1 is GTSNPN, CDR2 SVGIG, per germline (reference sequence). Trimming removed 3 bases at V and 6 bases at J, with 25 bases between. CDR3 loop: CAWREEDGLPRMDTQYF. The DNA for the CDR3 is TGTGCCTGGAGGGAAGAGGACGGGCTACCGAGAATGGATACGCAGTATTTT.

Of note for this clonotype: This likely traces to a read error, being one base from a far larger clone. V usage is TRBV4-1 and J usage is TRBJ2-1, with 7 bases that match TRBD2. Per the germline V gene, CDR1 is MGHRA and CDR2 is YSYEKL. The CDR3 is 15 residues long. CDR3 sequence: CASGQGRGGYNEQFF. The CDR3, as DNA: TGCGCCAGCGGCCAAGGCCGGGGAGGGTACAATGAGCAGTTCTTC.

In regard to this clonotype: Just one base apart from a much larger clone, this may be a read error. The V call is TRBV20-1, the J call TRBJ1-1, with 7 positions matching TRBD1. This CDR3 has 14 amino acids. Germline V gives CDR1 DFQATT, CDR2 SNEGSKA (reference sequence). The CDR3 loop reads CSARKQGFGTEASF. Here the CDR3 DNA reads TGCAGTGCTAGGAAACAGGGGTTCGGCACTGAAGCTTCCTTT.

Remarks on this clonotype: Being one base from a much bigger clone, this may be a read error. CDR3 region: CASSSRDRPGETQYF. Here the CDR3 DNA reads TGTGCCAGCAGTAGCCGGGACAGGCCGGGAGAGACCCAGTACTTC. V gene TRBV6-5 combines with J gene TRBJ2-5; TRBD1 aligns across 8 bases. The germline CDR1 and CDR2 sequences are MNHEY and SVGAGI. This CDR3 has 15 residues. The V and J ends lost 5 bases and 4 bases, in that order; junction bases with no gene match: 9.

This clonotype was recorded many times. This sequence joins TRBV12-3 or TRBV12-4 and TRBJ1-2; 9 positions match TRBD1. After removal of 1 base from V and 6 bases from J, the junction contained 12 bases not matched to a gene. The CDR3 spans 17 residues. The CDR3 is CASSLGVLGQGTDGYTF. The CDR3 region has the DNA TGTGCCAGCAGTTTAGGGGTTTTAGGACAGGGGACGGATGGCTACACCTTC.

This clonotype has at least ten counts. This sequence joins TRBV7-2 and TRBJ2-7, with D perhaps matching TRBD2 (6 bases). V gave up 1 base and J gave up 4 bases, with 14 bases separating them. CDR3 length: 15 amino acids. CDR1 and CDR2 from the germline V gene are SGHTA and FQGNSA. CDR3 sequence (DNA): TGTGCCAGCAGCTTAGAGGAGGGTCGTTGGTACGAGCAGTACTTC. Protein: CASSLEEGRWYEQYF.

This clonotype was observed a handful of times. With a much larger clone just one base away, this may be a read error. The chain couples TRBV5-1 to TRBJ2-1; 8 bases match TRBD1. The CDR3 loop spans 12 amino acids. Losses at the gene ends were 5 bases for V and 9 bases for J; bases not matched to a gene: 4. Germline V gives CDR1 SGHRS, CDR2 YFSETQ. Written as DNA, the CDR3 is TGCGCCAGCAGGGACAGGGTAAGTGAGCAGTTCTTC. Translating it yields CASRDRVSEQFF.

V and J are TRBV6-1 and TRBJ2-3; D perhaps matches TRBD2 (5 bases). This CDR3 comprises 13 residues. The germline CDR1 and CDR2 sequences are MNHNS and SASEGT. V was cut by 8 bases and J by 2 bases, with 11 bases left in between. The CDR3 reads CASDRGFTDTQYF. The DNA of the CDR3 is TGTGCCAGCGATCGGGGTTTCACAGATACGCAGTATTTT.

The table lists this clonotype with many counts. V is TRBV6-2 or TRBV6-3 and J is TRBJ2-1; weak D call: TRBD1 (7 bases). V lost 6 bases and J 4 bases, leaving 16 bases between the germline ends. The germline V gene encodes CDR1 MNHEY and CDR2 SVGEGT. The CDR3 is 15 residues long. CDR3 coding DNA: TGTGCCAGCAGCTTTCGCGGGACAGTATACAATGAGCAGTTCTTC. This codes for CASSFRGTVYNEQFF.

On this clonotype itself: It may be a read error: a sequence one base away is much more abundant. The J gene is TRBJ2-7, the V gene TRBV20-1; D is perhaps TRBD1 (7 bases). Trimming cost V 3 bases and J 4 bases, with 16 bases left between them. Germline values: CDR1 DFQATT, CDR2 SNEGSKA (reference sequence). CDR3 size: 14 residues. CDR3 residues: CSASGGRGEYEQYF. The CDR3 coding sequence is TGCAGTGCTAGTGGGGGCAGGGGGGAGTACGAGCAGTACTTC.

There are many counts of this clonotype. The chain links TRBV27 to TRBJ2-7, with D maybe TRBD1 (6 bases). There are 14 residues in the CDR3. Germline V gene sequence: CDR1 MNHEY, CDR2 SMNVEV (reference sequence). Between the trimmed V and J ends, which lost 0 bases and 2 bases, there was a span of 8 bases. The CDR3 DNA reads TGTGCCAGCAGTTTATCGAGGGACACCTACGAGCAGTACTTC. Translating it yields CASSLSRDTYEQYF.

The chain combines TRBV29-1 with TRBJ2-7; D could derive from TRBD1 or TRBD2 (6 bases each). The V gene's germline CDR1 is SQVTM and CDR2 ANQGSEA. With 5 bases removed from V and 4 bases from J, the gap between germline ends came to 18 bases. CDR3 length: 14 amino acids. CDR3 DNA: TGCAGCGTTCAAACGCTACGGGGGCTGTACGAGCAGTACTTC. Protein sequence: CSVQTLRGLYEQYF.